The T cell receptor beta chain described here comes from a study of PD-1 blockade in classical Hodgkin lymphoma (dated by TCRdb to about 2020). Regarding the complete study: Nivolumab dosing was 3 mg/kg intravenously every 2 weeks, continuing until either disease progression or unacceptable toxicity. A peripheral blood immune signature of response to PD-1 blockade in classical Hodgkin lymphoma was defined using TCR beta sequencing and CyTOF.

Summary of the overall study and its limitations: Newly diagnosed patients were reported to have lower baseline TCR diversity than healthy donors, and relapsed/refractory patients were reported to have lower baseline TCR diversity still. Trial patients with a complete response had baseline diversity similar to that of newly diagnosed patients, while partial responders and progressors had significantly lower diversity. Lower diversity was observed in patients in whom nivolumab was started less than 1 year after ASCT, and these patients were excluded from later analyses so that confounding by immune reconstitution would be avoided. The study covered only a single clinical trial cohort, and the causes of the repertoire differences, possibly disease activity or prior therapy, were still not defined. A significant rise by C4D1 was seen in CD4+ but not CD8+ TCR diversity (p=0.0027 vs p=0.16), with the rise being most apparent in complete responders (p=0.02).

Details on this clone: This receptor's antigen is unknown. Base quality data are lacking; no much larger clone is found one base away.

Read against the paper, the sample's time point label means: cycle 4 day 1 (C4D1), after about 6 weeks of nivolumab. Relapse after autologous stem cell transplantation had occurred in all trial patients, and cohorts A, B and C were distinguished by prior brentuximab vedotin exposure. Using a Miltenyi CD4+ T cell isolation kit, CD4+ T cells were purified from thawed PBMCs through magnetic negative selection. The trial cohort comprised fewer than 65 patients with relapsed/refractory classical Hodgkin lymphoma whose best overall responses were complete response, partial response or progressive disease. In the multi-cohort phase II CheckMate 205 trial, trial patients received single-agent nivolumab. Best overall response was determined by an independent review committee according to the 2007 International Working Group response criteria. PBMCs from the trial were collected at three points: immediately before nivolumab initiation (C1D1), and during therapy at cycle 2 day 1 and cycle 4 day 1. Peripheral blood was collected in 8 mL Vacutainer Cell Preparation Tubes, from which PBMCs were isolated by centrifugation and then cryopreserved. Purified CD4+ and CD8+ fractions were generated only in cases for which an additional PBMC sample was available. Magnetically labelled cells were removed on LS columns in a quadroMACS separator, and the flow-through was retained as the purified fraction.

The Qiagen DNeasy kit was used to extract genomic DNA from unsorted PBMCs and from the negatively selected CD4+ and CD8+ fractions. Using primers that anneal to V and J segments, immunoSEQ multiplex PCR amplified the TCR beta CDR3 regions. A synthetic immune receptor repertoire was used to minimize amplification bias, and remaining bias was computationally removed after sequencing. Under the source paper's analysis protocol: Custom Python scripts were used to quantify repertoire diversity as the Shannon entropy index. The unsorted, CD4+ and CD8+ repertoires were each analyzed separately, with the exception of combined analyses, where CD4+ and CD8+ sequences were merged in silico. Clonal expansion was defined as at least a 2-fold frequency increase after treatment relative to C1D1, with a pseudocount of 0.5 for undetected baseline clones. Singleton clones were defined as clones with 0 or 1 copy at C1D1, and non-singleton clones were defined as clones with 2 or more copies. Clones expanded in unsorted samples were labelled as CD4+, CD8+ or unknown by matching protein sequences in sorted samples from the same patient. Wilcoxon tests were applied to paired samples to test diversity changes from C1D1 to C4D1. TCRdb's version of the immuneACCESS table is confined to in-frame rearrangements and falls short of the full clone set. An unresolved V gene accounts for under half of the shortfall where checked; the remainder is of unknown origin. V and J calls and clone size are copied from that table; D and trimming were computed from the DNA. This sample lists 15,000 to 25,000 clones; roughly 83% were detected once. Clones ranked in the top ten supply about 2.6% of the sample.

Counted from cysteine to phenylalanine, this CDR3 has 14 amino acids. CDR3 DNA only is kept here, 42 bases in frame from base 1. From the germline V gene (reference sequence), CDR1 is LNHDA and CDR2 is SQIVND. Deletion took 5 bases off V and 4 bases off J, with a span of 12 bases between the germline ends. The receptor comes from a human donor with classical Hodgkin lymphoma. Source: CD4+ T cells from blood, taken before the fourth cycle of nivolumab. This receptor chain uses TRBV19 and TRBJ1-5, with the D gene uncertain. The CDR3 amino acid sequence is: CASSPVGRNQPQHF. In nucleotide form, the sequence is TGTGCCAGTAGTCCGGTGGGCAGGAATCAGCCCCAGCATTTT.